These 9 T cell receptor beta chains came from one sample sequenced in a study of cytomegalovirus exposure and HLA in healthy donors. PCR amplification relied on 60 Vbeta primers (plus 13 Jbeta primers). The table came from immunoSEQ multiplex PCR; TCRdb's copy has only in-frame clones and leaves some out. The sample consists of about 170,000 clones, under 80% of them appearing once. What was sequenced was PBMCs. All receptors come from a man in his forties in good health and CMV-seronegative.

This chain connects TRBV4-1 to TRBJ2-3; TRBD2 matches 7 bases. The germline CDR1 and CDR2 sequences are MGHRA and YSYEKL. The CDR3 contains 15 residues. Germline trimming cut 1 base from V and 3 bases from J; bases unmatched to any gene: 4. CDR3: CASSQVEGGTDTQYF. The CDR3 bases are TGCGCCAGCAGCCAAGTTGAGGGAGGGACAGATACGCAGTATTTT.

The CDR3 is CASSLDILAWETQYF. In DNA form, the CDR3 reads TGTGCCAGCAGCTTAGATATTCTAGCTTGGGAGACCCAGTACTTC. This sequence joins TRBV11-2 and TRBJ2-5; D is possibly TRBD2 (5 bases). Deletions cut 0 bases from V and 5 bases from J, with 13 bases between. CDR1 SGHAT and CDR2 FQNNGV come from the germline V gene. The CDR3 consists of 15 residues.

The chain recombines TRBV5-1 with TRBJ2-5; TRBD1 might be the D (6 bases). The CDR3 has 14 residues. V was shortened by 2 bases and J by 2 bases, with 10 bases between the two germline ends. The germline CDR1 and CDR2 sequences are SGHRS and YFSETQ. As DNA, the CDR3 is TGCGCCAGCAGCTTTGGACAGCAACAAGAGACCCAGTACTTC. This translates into CASSFGQQQETQYF.

The V gene is TRBV2, the J gene TRBJ2-1; D perhaps matches TRBD1 (7 bases). CDR3 length: 14 amino acids. From germline, CDR1 is SNHLY and CDR2 FYNNEI. V dropped 8 bases and J dropped 2 bases, with 13 bases sitting between them. The CDR3 reads CASQGGVTYNEQFF. As DNA, the CDR3 is TGTGCCAGCCAGGGGGGAGTCACCTACAATGAGCAGTTCTTC.

The chain employs TRBV5-1 and TRBJ2-4, with 10 bases aligning to TRBD1. Germline-derived CDR1 and CDR2 are SGHRS and YFSETQ. Trimming took 7 bases from V and 5 from J; bases not matched to a gene: 6. This CDR3 comprises 14 residues. The CDR3 sequence is CASCPGTGENIQYF. The CDR3 DNA is TGCGCCAGCTGCCCCGGGACAGGGGAAAACATTCAGTACTTC.

V usage is TRBV18 and J usage is TRBJ1-2; D may be TRBD1 (5 bases). Trimming removed 0 bases from V and 4 bases from J, with 12 bases in between. The CDR3 sequence is 15 residues long. Germline lookup yields CDR1 KGHSH and CDR2 LQKENI. CDR3 nucleotides: TGTGCCAGCTCACCACCGACAGCATGGGGCTATGGCTACACCTTC. It translates to CASSPPTAWGYGYTF.

CDR3 nucleotide sequence: TGTGCCAGCAGCTTAGGCGAGAGCGGGGGGGTACAAGAGACCCAGTACTTC. This translates into CASSLGESGGVQETQYF. The J gene is TRBJ2-5, the V gene TRBV7-8; 10 positions match TRBD2. With V trimmed by 1 base and J by 2 bases, 7 bases remained unmatched. The germline CDR1 and CDR2 sequences are SGHVS and FQNEAQ. The CDR3 consists of 17 residues.

The chain is built from TRBV19 and TRBJ1-4; 9 bases agree with TRBD1. CDR3 length equals 14 residues. J was trimmed by 6 bases and V by 5 bases; bases with no gene match: 4. Germline V gene lookup returns CDR1 LNHDA and CDR2 SQIVND (reference sequence). This CDR3 reads CASSGTGRYEKLFF. In DNA form, the CDR3 reads TGTGCCAGTAGTGGGACAGGGCGTTATGAAAAACTGTTTTTT.

This clone was found a few times. This sequence joins TRBV30 and TRBJ2-3; D may be TRBD1 (5 bases). Trimming removed 4 bases from V and 0 bases from J, with 17 bases in between. This CDR3 comprises 16 residues. CDR1 is GTSNPN and CDR2 is SVGIG in the germline V gene (reference sequence). The CDR3 is CAWTQTKQVSTDTQYF. In DNA, the CDR3 is TGTGCCTGGACCCAAACCAAACAGGTCAGCACAGATACGCAGTATTTT.